This paragraph covers one TCR beta chain sequence. What it binds is unknown. The assay was immunoSEQ multiplex PCR, and TCRdb's table has in-frame clones only and misses some. The data contain tens of thousands of clones, 70% to 90% of them seen just once; the ten biggest clones take up roughly 12%. The data were taken from a study of graft-versus-host responses after intestinal transplantation. V lost 4 bases and J 8 bases, leaving 11 bases between the germline ends. The CDR3 totals 12 residues. The germline gives CDR1 SGHAT, CDR2 FQNNGV. Study-wide points: There was an association between peak levels of circulating GvH clones and early post-transplant HvG declines. Recipient-marrow GvH clones were detected, some having first appeared in ileum or blood.

The rearrangement joins TRBV11-2 to TRBJ1-2; D gene uncertain. The sequence was obtained from a human patient who received an intestinal transplant, so some T cells may come from the graft donor. The sequencing here drew on PBMCs, taken around 460 days after intestinal transplantation. The CDR3 here is CASSSGVEGYTF. The DNA of the CDR3 is TGTGCCAGCAGCTCCGGGGTCGAAGGCTACACCTTC.